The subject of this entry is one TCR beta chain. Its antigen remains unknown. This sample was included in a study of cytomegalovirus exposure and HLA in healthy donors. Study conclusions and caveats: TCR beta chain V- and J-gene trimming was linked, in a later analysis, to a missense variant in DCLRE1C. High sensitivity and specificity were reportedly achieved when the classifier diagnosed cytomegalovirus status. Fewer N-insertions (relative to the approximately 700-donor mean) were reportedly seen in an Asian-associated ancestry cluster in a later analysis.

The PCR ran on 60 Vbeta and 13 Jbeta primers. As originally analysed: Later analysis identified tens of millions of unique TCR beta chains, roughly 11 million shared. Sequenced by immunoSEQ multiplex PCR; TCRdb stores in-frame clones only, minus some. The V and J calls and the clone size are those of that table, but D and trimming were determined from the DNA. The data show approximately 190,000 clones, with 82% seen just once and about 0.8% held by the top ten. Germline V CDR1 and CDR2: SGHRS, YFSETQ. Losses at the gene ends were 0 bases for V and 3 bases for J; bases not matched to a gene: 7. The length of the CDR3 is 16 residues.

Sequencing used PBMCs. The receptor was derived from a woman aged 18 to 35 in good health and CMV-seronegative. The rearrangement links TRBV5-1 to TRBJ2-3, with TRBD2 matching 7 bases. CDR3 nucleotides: TGCGCCAGCAGCTTGGCCGGGGGGTATGAAACAGATACGCAGTATTTT. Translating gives CASSLAGGYETDTQYF.